This T cell receptor (beta chain) was identified in a study of PD-L1 blockade in urothelial cancer. Background on the study: Starting at some point between 2014 and 2015, patients were given atezolizumab (1,200 mg intravenously every 3 weeks). Blood analysis took place 3 weeks (second dose) and 6 weeks after treatment start.

The sample's time point: pretreatment peripheral blood. The CDR3 is 17 residues long. Germline CDR1 is SGDLS and CDR2 is YYNGEE. The ends were cut back, 3 bases at V and 5 bases at J, with 23 bases in the middle. Data came from immunoSEQ multiplex PCR; TCRdb stores just in-frame clones and leaves some out. Here the sample spans around 63,000 clones, around four fifths being singletons. The TCR originated in a man aged 65 to 85 with urothelial cancer. The V and J genes are TRBV9 and TRBJ2-5; possibly TRBD1 for D (6 bases). Sequencing used PBMCs, obtained around atezolizumab (anti-PD-L1) treatment. The CDR3 reads CASSERAQGNEVETQYF. CDR3 coding DNA: TGTGCCAGCAGCGAGAGAGCACAGGGAAACGAGGTGGAGACCCAGTACTTC.